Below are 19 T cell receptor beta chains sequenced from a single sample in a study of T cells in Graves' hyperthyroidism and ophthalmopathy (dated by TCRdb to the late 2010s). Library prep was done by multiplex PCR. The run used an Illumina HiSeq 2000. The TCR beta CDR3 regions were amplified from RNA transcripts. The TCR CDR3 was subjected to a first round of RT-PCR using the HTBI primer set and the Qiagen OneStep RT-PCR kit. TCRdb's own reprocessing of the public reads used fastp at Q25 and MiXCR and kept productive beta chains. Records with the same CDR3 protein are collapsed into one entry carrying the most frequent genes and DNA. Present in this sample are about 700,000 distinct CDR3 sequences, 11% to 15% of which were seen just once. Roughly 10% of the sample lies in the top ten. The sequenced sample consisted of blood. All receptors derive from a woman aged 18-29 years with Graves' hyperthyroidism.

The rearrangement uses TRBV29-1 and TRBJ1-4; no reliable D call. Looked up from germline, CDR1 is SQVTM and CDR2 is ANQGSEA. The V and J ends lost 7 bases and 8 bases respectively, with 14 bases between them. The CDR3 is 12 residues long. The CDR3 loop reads CSATEGWEKLFF. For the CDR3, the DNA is TGCAGCGCCACAGAGGGTTGGGAAAAACTGTTTTTT. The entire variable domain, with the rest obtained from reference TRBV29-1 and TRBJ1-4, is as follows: SAVISQKPSRDICQRGTSLTIQCQVDSQVTMMFWYRQQPGQSLTLIATANQGSEATYESGFVIDKFPISRPNLTFSTLTVSNMSPEDSSIYLCSATEGWEKLFFGSGTQLSVL.

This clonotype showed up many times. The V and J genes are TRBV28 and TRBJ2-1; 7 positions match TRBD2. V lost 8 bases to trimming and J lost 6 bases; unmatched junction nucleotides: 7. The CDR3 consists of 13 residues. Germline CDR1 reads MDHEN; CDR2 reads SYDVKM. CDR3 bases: TGTGCCAGCTATACAACTAGCGTCAATGAGCAGTTCTTC. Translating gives CASYTTSVNEQFF.

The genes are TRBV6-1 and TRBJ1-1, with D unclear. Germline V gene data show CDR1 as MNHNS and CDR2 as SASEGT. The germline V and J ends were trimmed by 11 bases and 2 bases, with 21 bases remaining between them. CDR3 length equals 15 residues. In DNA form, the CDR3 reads TGTGCCTCGGTCGGCTTAATAGTGGGAAACACTGAAGCTTTCTTT. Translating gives CASVGLIVGNTEAFF.

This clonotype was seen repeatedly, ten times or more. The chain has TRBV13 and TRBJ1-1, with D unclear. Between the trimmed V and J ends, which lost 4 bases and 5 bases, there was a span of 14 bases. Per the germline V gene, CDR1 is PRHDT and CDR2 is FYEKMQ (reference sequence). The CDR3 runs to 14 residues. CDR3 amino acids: CASSSREAGTEAFF. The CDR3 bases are TGTGCCAGCAGCTCTAGGGAGGCCGGGACTGAAGCTTTCTTT.

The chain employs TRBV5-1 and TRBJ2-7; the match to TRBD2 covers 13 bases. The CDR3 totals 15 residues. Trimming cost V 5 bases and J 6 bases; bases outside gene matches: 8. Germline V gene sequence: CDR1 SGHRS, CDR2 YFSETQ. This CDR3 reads CASSSRTSGSREQYF. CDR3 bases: TGCGCCAGCAGTTCGCGGACTAGCGGGAGCCGCGAGCAGTACTTC.

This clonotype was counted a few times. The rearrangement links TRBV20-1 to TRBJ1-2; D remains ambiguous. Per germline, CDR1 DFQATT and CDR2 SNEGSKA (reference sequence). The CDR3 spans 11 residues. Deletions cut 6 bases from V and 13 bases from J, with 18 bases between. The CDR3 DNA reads TGCAGTGCGAGTGGGCCAGCCATGGTCACCTTC. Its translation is CSASGPAMVTF.

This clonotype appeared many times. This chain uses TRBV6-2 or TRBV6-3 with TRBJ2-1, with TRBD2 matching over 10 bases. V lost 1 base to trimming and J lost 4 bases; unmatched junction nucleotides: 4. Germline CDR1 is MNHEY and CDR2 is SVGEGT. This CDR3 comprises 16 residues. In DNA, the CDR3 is TGTGCCAGCAGTTACTTCCCTAGCGGGAGTTACAATGAGCAGTTCTTC. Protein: CASSYFPSGSYNEQFF.

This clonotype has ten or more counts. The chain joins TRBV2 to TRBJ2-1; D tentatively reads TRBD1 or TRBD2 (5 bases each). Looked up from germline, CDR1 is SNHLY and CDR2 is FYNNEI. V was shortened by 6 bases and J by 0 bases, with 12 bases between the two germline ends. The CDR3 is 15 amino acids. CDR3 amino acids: CASRRDQSSYNEQFF. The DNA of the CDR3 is TGTGCCAGCAGAAGGGACCAGAGCTCCTACAATGAGCAGTTCTTC.

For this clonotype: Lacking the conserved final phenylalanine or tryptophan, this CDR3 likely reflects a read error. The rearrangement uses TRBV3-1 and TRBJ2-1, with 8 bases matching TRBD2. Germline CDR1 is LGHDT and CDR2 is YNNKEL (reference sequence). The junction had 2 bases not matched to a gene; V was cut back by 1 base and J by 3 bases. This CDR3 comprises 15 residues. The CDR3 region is CASSQGAGDYNEQFS. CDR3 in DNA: TGTGCCAGCAGCCAAGGAGCGGGGGACTACAATGAGCAGTTCTCC.

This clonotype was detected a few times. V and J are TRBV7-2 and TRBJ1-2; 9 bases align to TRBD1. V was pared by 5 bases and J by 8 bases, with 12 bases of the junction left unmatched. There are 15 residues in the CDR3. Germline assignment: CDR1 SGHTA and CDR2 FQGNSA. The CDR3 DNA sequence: TGTGCCAGCAGCGCCCGGGACAGGGACATTGAAGGCTACACCTTC. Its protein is CASSARDRDIEGYTF. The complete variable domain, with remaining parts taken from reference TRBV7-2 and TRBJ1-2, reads GAGVSQSPSNKVTEKGKDVELRCDPISGHTALYWYRQSLGQGLEFLIYFQGNSAPDKSGLPSDRFSAERTGGSVSTLTIQRTQQEDSAVYLCASSARDRDIEGYTFGSGTRLTVV.

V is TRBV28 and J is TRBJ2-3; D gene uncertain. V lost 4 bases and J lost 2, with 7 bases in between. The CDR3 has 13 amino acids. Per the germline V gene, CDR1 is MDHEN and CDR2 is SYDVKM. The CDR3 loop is CASSSRHTDTQYF. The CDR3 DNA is TGTGCCAGCAGTTCTCGACACACAGATACGCAGTATTTT.

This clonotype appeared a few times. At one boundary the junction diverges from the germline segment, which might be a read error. In nucleotides, the CDR3 is TGCAGTGCCAGAGACGGTACCCAAGAGACCCAGTACTTC. It translates to CSARDGTQETQYF. This chain uses TRBV20-1 with TRBJ2-5; D remains ambiguous. The length of the CDR3 is 13 residues. From germline, CDR1 is DFQATT and CDR2 SNEGSKA (reference sequence).

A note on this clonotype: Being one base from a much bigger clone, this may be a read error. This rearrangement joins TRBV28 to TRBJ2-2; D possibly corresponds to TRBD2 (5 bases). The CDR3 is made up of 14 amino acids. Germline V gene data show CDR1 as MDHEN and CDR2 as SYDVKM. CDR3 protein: CASSGGWNTVELFF. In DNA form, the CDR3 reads TGTGCCAGCAGTGGAGGCTGGAACACCGTGGAGCTGTTTTTT.

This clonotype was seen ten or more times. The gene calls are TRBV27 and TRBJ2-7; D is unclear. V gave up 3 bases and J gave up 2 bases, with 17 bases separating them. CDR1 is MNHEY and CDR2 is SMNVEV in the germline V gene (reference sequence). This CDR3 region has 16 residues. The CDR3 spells CASSFLGPMTPYEQYF. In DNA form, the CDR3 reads TGTGCCAGCAGTTTCCTCGGGCCCATGACGCCCTACGAGCAGTACTTC.

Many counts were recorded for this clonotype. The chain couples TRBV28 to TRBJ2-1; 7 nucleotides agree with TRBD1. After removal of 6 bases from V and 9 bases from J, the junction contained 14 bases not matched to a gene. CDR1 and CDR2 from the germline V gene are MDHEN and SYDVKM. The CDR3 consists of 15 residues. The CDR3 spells CASRPGQIGDVEQFF. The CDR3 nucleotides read TGTGCCAGCAGACCGGGACAGATCGGGGACGTTGAGCAGTTCTTC.

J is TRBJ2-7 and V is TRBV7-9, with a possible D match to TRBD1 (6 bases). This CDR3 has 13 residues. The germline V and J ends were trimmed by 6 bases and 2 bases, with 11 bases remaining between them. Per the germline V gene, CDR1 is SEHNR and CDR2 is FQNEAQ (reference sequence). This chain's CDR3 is CASRRTETYEQYF. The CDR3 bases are TGTGCCAGCAGGAGGACAGAAACCTACGAGCAGTACTTC.

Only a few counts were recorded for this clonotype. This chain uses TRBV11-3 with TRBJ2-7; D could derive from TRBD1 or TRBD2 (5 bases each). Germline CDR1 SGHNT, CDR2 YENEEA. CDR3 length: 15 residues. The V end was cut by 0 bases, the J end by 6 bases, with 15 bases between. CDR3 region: CASSLDWGSKGEQYF. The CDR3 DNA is TGTGCCAGCAGCTTAGATTGGGGGAGTAAAGGCGAGCAGTACTTC.

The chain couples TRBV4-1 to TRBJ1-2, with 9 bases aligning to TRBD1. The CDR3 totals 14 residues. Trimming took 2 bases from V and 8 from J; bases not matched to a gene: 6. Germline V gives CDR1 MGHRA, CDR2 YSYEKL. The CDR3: CASSQQTGGAGYTF. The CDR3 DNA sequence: TGCGCCAGCAGCCAACAAACAGGGGGCGCGGGCTACACCTTC.

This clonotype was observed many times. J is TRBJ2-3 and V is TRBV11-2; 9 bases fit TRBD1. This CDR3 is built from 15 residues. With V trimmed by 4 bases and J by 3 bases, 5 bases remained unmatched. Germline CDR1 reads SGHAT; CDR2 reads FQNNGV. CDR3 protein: CASSWLQGATDTQYF. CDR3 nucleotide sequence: TGTGCCAGCAGCTGGCTACAGGGGGCAACAGATACGCAGTATTTT.